Below, one T cell receptor (beta chain) is given with its context. Antigen specificity is unknown. Sequenced material consisted of expressed TCRB transcripts (all of the isolated RNA was reverse transcribed). Each sample of naive, central memory or regulatory T cells had, on average, about 3.57 million reads. Method: immunoSEQ multiplex PCR; TCRdb's copy keeps in-frame clones and lacks some. The table shows 350,000 to 450,000 clones, with approximately 16% occurring only once. The sample is drawn from a study of beta chain features in type 1 diabetes. Study conclusions and caveats: For type 1 diabetes patients, VDJ junctions showed fewer insertions and more deletions.

V lost 5 bases, J lost 3 bases, and 4 bases stayed unmatched. This CDR3 is built from 14 residues. Germline V gene sequence: CDR1 SEHNR, CDR2 FQNEAQ (reference sequence). The chain combines TRBV7-9 with TRBJ1-5; 7 bases are a match to TRBD1. This clonotype was sampled from a woman between 18 and 30 years old in good health. Sequences were obtained from naive CD4+ T cells from blood. The CDR3 here is CASSPTGANQPQHF. The CDR3 bases are TGTGCCAGCAGCCCAACAGGGGCCAATCAGCCCCAGCATTTT.